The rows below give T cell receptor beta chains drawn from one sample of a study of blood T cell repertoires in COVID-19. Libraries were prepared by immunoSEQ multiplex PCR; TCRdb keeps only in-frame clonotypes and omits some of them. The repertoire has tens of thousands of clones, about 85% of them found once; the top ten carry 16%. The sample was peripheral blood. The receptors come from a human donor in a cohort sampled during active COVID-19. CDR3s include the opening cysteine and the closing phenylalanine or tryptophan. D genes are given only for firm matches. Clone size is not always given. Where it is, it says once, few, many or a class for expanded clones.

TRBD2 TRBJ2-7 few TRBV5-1 TGCGCCAGCAGCTTAGGTAGCGGGACCAACAGGGCTTCCTACGAGCAGTACTTC CASSLGSGTNRASYEQYF
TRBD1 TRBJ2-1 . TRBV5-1 TGCGCCAGCAGCGATACGGGACAGACGATCAATGAGCAGTTCTTC CASSDTGQTINEQFF
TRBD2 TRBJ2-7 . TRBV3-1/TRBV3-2 TGTGCCAGCAGCCAGACTAGCGGCCACGAGCAGTACTTC CASSQTSGHEQYF
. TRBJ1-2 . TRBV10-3 TGTGCCATCAGTGATTTTACATATGAAGTAGGCTACACCTTC CAISDFTYEVGYTF
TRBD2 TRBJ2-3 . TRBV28 TGTGCCAGCAGCCAGATAGCGGGGGGTACAGATACGCAGTATTTT CASSQIAGGTDTQYF
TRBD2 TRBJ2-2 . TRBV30 TGTGCCTGGAGTGTACTCGCGGGGGGCCCCGGGGAGCTGTTTTTT CAWSVLAGGPGELFF
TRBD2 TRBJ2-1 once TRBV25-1 TGTGCCAGCATGGCGGGAGGTCGAAGAGGGTCCTACAATGAGCAGTTCTTC CASMAGGRRGSYNEQFF
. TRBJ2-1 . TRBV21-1 TGTGCCAGCAGCAAAGATCAAGCGGGAGCACAGGAGCAGTTCTTC CASSKDQAGAQEQFF
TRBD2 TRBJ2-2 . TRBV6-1 TGTGCCAGCAGTGAGCCCGCGGGGGTGGGTTCCGGGGAGCTGTTTTTT CASSEPAGVGSGELFF
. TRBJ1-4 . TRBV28 TGTGCCAGCTCCCTGGGAGGGGGAGGAAATGAAAAACTGTTTTTT CASSLGGGGNEKLFF
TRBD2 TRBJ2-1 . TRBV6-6 TGTGCCAGCAAGGGCGGGGGGGACTACAATGAGCAGTTCTTC CASKGGGDYNEQFF
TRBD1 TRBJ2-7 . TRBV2 TGTGCCAGCAGTGAAGCGGCGGGGACAGGCCTCTACGAGCAGTACTTC CASSEAAGTGLYEQYF
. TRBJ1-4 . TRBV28 TGTGCCAGCAGTTTGGGAGGGACTAATGAAAAACTGTTTTTT CASSLGGTNEKLFF
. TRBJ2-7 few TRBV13 TGTGCCAGCAGCAAGGGGCCCTACGAGCAGTACTTC CASSKGPYEQYF
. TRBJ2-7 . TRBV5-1 TGCGCCAGCAGCTTGGGGGGGACTGAGACCTACGAGCAGTACTTC CASSLGGTETYEQYF
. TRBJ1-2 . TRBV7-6 TGTGCCAGCAGCTTAGAAGGCAGGGGAAAGACTGGCTACACCTTC CASSLEGRGKTGYTF
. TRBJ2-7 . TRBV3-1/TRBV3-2 TGTGCCAGCAGCCCAACCGAGGACGGGACCTACGAGCAGTACTTC CASSPTEDGTYEQYF
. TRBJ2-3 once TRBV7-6 TGTGCCAGCAGCTTTCACACAGATACGCAGTATTTT CASSFHTDTQYF
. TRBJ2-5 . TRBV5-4 TGTGCCAGCAGCTTGGCAGTCAGGAAAGAGACCCAGTACTTC CASSLAVRKETQYF
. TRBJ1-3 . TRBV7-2 TGTGCCAGCAGCTTAGTAGAGTGGAGGGCAGCGCGCTCTGGAAACACCATATATTTT CASSLVEWRAARSGNTIYF
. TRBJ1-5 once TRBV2 TGTGCCAGCAGCGACCTGGGGGGGGATCAGCCCCAGCATTTT CASSDLGGDQPQHF
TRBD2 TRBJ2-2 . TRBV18 TGTGCCAGCTCACCAATCCCCTCTGGTAGCGGGAACATCGGGGAGCTGTTTTTT CASSPIPSGSGNIGELFF
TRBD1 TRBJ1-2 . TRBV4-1 TGCGCCAGCAGCCAGGACAGGGGGCAGGGGTATGGCTACACCTTC CASSQDRGQGYGYTF
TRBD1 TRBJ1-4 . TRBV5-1 TGCGCCAGCAGCTACGACCCGGGACAGGGAATGTTTTTT CASSYDPGQGMFF
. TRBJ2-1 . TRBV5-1 TGCGCCAGCAGCTTTAGGACTTTCTCCTACAATGAGCAGTTCTTC CASSFRTFSYNEQFF
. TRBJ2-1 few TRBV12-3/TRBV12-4 TGTGCCAGCAGTTTTGGGAGATACAATGAGCAGTTCTTC CASSFGRYNEQFF
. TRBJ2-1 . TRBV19 TGTGCCAGTAGTATCGGAGGGCCCCCCGGATACAATGAGCAGTTCTTC CASSIGGPPGYNEQFF
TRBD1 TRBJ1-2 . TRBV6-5 TGTGCCAGCAGGATAGGGACAGACTATGGCTACACCTTC CASRIGTDYGYTF
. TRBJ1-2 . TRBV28 TGTGCCAGCAGTTTGAGTCTCGCCCGTGGCTACACCTTC CASSLSLARGYTF
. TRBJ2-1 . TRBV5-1 TGCGCCAGCAGCTTGGCAGGGACAGAGCAGTTCTTC CASSLAGTEQFF
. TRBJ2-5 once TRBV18 TGTGCCAGCTCACCACCCTCGTATCAAGAGACCCAGTACTTC CASSPPSYQETQYF
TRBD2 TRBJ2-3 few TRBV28 TGTGCCAGCACCAGTAGCGGGGGGGCAATAGATACGCAGTATTTT CASTSSGGAIDTQYF
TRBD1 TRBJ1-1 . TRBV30 TGTGCCTGGGACAGGGGCCCCGTGAACACTGAAGCTTTCTTT CAWDRGPVNTEAFF
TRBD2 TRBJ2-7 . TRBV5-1 TGCGCCAGCAGCCTTAGCGGGGGGAGCAACGAGCAGTACTTC CASSLSGGSNEQYF
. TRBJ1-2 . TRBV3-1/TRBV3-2 TGTGCCAGCAGCCAAGATACGCCTAAGCCCTATGGCTACACCTTC CASSQDTPKPYGYTF
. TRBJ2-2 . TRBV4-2 TGTGCCAGCAGCCAAGATCAAGCCCCGACCGGGGAGCTGTTTTTT CASSQDQAPTGELFF
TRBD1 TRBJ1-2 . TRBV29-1 TGCAGCGCCGACAGGGGACTGGGCTATGGCTACACCTTC CSADRGLGYGYTF
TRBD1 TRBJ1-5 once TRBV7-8 TGTGCCAGCAGCTTAGGACAGGGGGCTGGTCAGCCCCAGCATTTT CASSLGQGAGQPQHF
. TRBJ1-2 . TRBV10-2 TGCGCCACCAGACTCTATGGCTACACCTTC CATRLYGYTF
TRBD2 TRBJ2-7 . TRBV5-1 TGCGCCAGCAGCTTGACTAGCGGATACGAGCAGTACTTC CASSLTSGYEQYF
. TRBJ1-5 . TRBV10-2 TGCGCCAGCAGTGGATTGTCGGGGAGGGGCCAGCCCCAGCATTTT CASSGLSGRGQPQHF
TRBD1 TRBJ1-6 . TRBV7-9 TGTGCCAGCAGTCCAACGGGACAGTTTAATTCACCCCTCCACTTT CASSPTGQFNSPLHF
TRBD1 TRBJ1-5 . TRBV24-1 TGTGCCACCAGTGATTTTTTGGACAGGGACTCAGATAGCAATCAGCCCCAGCATTTT CATSDFLDRDSDSNQPQHF
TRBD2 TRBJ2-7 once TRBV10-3 TGTGCCATCAGGCCTAGCGGGGGTGTTTACGAGCAGTACTTC CAIRPSGGVYEQYF
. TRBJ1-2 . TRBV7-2 TGTGCCAGCAGCCCTAACCCTAACTATGGCTACACCTTC CASSPNPNYGYTF
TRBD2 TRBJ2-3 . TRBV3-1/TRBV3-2 TGTGCCAGCAGCCTCTTAGCGGGGTCCACAGATACGCAGTATTTT CASSLLAGSTDTQYF
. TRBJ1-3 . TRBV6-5 TGTGCCAGCAGCTCAGGGACAACTGGAAACACCATATATTTT CASSSGTTGNTIYF
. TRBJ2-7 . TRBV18 TGTGCCAGCTCACCACACAGGTTCGACGAGCAGTACTTC CASSPHRFDEQYF
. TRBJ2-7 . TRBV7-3 TGTGCCAGCAGCAAGATCGGAGATTTCTACGAGCAGTACTTC CASSKIGDFYEQYF
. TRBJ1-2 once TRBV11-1 TGTGCCAGCAGTCCCCGTCCGAACTATGGCTACACCTTC CASSPRPNYGYTF
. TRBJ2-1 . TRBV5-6 TGTGCCAGCAGCTTGGCCGAGGACTCGACCGAGCAAGGTGAGCAGTTCTTC CASSLAEDSTEQGEQFF
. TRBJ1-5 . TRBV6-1 TGTGCCAGCAGTGCCCCAAGGCGGGGGTCGGGGAGCAATCAGCCCCAGCATTTT CASSAPRRGSGSNQPQHF
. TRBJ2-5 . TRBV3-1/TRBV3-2 TGTGCCAGCAGGGCCGGGGCGGGAAGACCTCCGCCCCGTCAAGAGACCCAGTACTTC CASRAGAGRPPPRQETQYF
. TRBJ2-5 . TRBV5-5 TGTGCCAGCAGCTTGGGCCTTTTAGCCCAGCAAGAGACCCAGTACTTC CASSLGLLAQQETQYF
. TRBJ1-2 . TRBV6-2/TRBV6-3 TGTGCCAGCAGTTACCCCGGGAGCCTTAATGGGGGCTACACCTTC CASSYPGSLNGGYTF
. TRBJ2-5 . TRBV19 TGTGCCAGTAGTATAAGGCGGGACAGCCAAGAGACCCAGTACTTC CASSIRRDSQETQYF
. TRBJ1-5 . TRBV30 TGTGCCTGGAGTGGGACAAGCAATCAGCCCCAGCATTTT CAWSGTSNQPQHF